This note documents a single TCR beta chain sequence. The antigen is undetermined. Researchers ran the PCR with 60 Vbeta and 13 Jbeta primers. Clones were read by immunoSEQ multiplex PCR, and TCRdb kept only the in-frame ones, dropping some. Here the sample spans 150,000 to 200,000 clones, over 70% being singletons. V was pared by 5 bases and J by 3 bases, with 18 bases between. CDR3 length: 15 residues. Looked up from germline, CDR1 is SGHNT and CDR2 is YYREEE (reference sequence). These data belong to a study of cytomegalovirus exposure and HLA in healthy donors. Study at large: Early released data had about 85 million unique TCRs, all coming from HLA-typed donors. Study-wide findings and caveats: The HLA-A and HLA-B alleles of most subjects were reportedly predicted accurately from TCR beta sequences. Per a prior analysis, the majority of TCR beta V segments were productive roughly 87% or roughly 30% of the time. The authors later found most CMV-associated TCR beta chains appeared HLA-restricted.

The sequence was collected from a woman aged 45-65 years in good health and CMV-seropositive. V is TRBV5-4 and J is TRBJ2-7; the D is unclear. The sequencing input was PBMCs. CDR3 in amino acids: CASRDWATLNYEQYF. CDR3 nucleotides: TGTGCCAGCAGAGATTGGGCAACATTAAACTACGAGCAGTACTTC.